These 16 T cell receptor beta chains share one sample of origin, sequenced in a study of blood T cell repertoires in COVID-19. Produced via immunoSEQ multiplex PCR; TCRdb's table is partial and in-frame only. The profile covers roughly 120,000 clones, with more than 75% appearing a single time and over 1.2% taken by the ten largest. The specimen sequenced was peripheral blood. Receptor source: a man aged 35 to 55 with acute or convalescent COVID-19.

The chain employs TRBV7-2 and TRBJ1-4, with a tentative D call TRBD1 (6 bases). The CDR3 extends over 16 amino acids. The germline V and J ends were trimmed by 2 bases and 2 bases, with 12 bases remaining between them. The germline V gene encodes CDR1 SGHTA and CDR2 FQGNSA. CDR3 protein: CASSLSPQGTNEKLFF. CDR3 DNA: TGTGCCAGCAGCTTAAGCCCACAGGGCACTAATGAAAAACTGTTTTTT.

This chain joins TRBV19 and TRBJ2-3; 12 positions agree with TRBD2. Germline V gene data show CDR1 as LNHDA and CDR2 as SQIVND (reference sequence). V lost 5 bases and J lost 7; bases outside the gene matches: 10. The CDR3 has 16 residues. CDR3 protein: CASSPTSGGRGYTQYF. CDR3 coding DNA: TGTGCCAGTAGTCCGACTAGCGGGGGCCGCGGATATACGCAGTATTTT.

The chain joins TRBV28 to TRBJ2-7; TRBD2 matches at 7 bases. J gave up 2 bases and V 5 bases, and 12 bases lay outside the gene matches. Germline loops: CDR1 MDHEN, CDR2 SYDVKM. The CDR3 loop spans 16 amino acids. The CDR3 loop reads CASSNPAGRPTYEQYF. The CDR3 region has the DNA TGTGCCAGCAGTAACCCAGCGGGGAGGCCTACCTACGAGCAGTACTTC.

This clone was recorded once. The V and J genes are TRBV6-4 and TRBJ2-3, with 8 positions matching TRBD2. This CDR3 has 16 amino acids. Germline CDR1 is MRHNA and CDR2 is SNTAGT. V shed 4 bases and J 5 bases; nucleotides not matched to a gene: 11. CDR3 region: CASSVRAGGPEDTQYF. The CDR3 bases are TGTGCCAGCAGTGTGAGGGCGGGGGGCCCGGAAGATACGCAGTATTTT.

The gene calls are TRBV28 and TRBJ2-1; no definite D call. The CDR3 extends over 12 amino acids. Trimming removed 2 bases at V and 7 bases at J, with 6 bases between. Germline V gene data show CDR1 as MDHEN and CDR2 as SYDVKM. CDR3 bases: TGTGCCAGCAGTTTACTAGGAAATGAGCAGTTCTTC. Translated, it gives CASSLLGNEQFF.

In this sample, this clone turned up a few times. Germline is not matched at one junction end, which may reflect a read error. The genes are TRBV3-1 (or the pseudogene TRBV3-2) and TRBJ2-3; D is undetermined. CDR1 and CDR2 from the germline V gene are LGHDT and YNNKEL (reference sequence). The CDR3 is 14 amino acids. The CDR3 DNA follows: TGTGCCAGCAGCCCAGTCCGAGCGTCACCCCCTGCGAGATTT. Amino acid sequence: CASSPVRASPPARF.

The rearrangement joins TRBV18 to TRBJ1-5; D remains ambiguous. The CDR3 runs 13 residues. V lost 2 bases and J 5 bases, leaving 7 bases between the germline ends. Germline V gene lookup returns CDR1 KGHSH and CDR2 LQKENI. The DNA for the CDR3 is TGTGCCAGCTCACCAACCGGGGATCAGCCCCAGCATTTT. It specifies CASSPTGDQPQHF. The whole variable domain, remainder taken from reference TRBV18 and TRBJ1-5, is NAGVMQNPRHLVRRRGQEARLRCSPMKGHSHVYWYRQLPEEGLKFMVYLQKENIIDESGMPKERFSAEFPKEGPSILRIQQVVRGDSAAYFCASSPTGDQPQHFGDGTRLSIL.

This sequence joins TRBV16 and TRBJ2-2, with TRBD1 as a possible D gene (5 bases). This CDR3 has 15 amino acids. The V gene lost 1 base and the J gene lost 3 bases, with 9 bases spanning the gap. Germline values: CDR1 KGHSY, CDR2 FQNENV. The CDR3 protein is CASSQYGRDTGELFF. For the CDR3, the DNA is TGTGCCAGCAGCCAATACGGCAGGGACACCGGGGAGCTGTTTTTT.

This clone was seen just once. V gene TRBV6-4 combines with J gene TRBJ2-7; tentative D call: TRBD2 (5 bases). Germline lookup yields CDR1 MRHNA and CDR2 SNTAGT. The CDR3 is 13 residues long. Trimming cost V 1 base and J 6 bases, with 10 bases left between them. The CDR3 spells CASSDFFGGEQYF. CDR3 DNA: TGTGCCAGCAGTGACTTTTTTGGAGGCGAGCAGTACTTC.

The V call is TRBV18, the J call TRBJ2-2; TRBD2 aligns across 10 bases. Germline CDR1 and CDR2: KGHSH and LQKENI. This CDR3 spans 16 amino acids. V lost 3 bases and J lost 4; bases outside the gene matches: 5. The DNA for the CDR3 is TGTGCCAGCTCACCGGCAGCGGGAGGGAGCACCGGGGAGCTGTTTTTT. Translating it yields CASSPAAGGSTGELFF.

The chain employs TRBV7-9 and TRBJ2-7; D possibly corresponds to TRBD2 (6 bases). This CDR3 spans 14 amino acids. CDR1 and CDR2 from the germline V gene are SEHNR and FQNEAQ (reference sequence). Trimming pared 8 bases from V and 6 bases from J, leaving 20 bases between. The CDR3 protein is CASPGGASSPEQYF. The CDR3 DNA sequence: TGTGCCAGCCCAGGCGGGGCCTCGTCCCCCGAGCAGTACTTC.

CDR3 protein: CASRAGTHYEQYF. CDR3 DNA: TGTGCCAGCAGGGCCGGGACTCACTACGAGCAGTACTTC. The V gene is TRBV28, the J gene TRBJ2-7; D might be TRBD2 (6 bases). V gave up 6 bases and J gave up 3 bases, with 12 bases separating them. Germline V CDR1 and CDR2: MDHEN, SYDVKM. The CDR3 spans 13 residues.

J is TRBJ1-2 and V is TRBV5-6; 8 positions match TRBD1. The CDR3 length is 15 residues. From germline, CDR1 is SGHDT and CDR2 YYEEEE. Losses at the gene ends were 1 base for V and 2 bases for J; bases not matched to a gene: 4. The DNA for the CDR3 is TGTGCCAGCAGCTTGCAGGACAGGGTGAACTATGGCTACACCTTC. Protein: CASSLQDRVNYGYTF.

This clone has just a few counts. The rearrangement joins TRBV2 to TRBJ2-3; 8 bases line up with TRBD2. V shed 5 bases and J 1 base; nucleotides not matched to a gene: 5. This CDR3 has 15 residues. The germline V gene has CDR1 SNHLY and CDR2 FYNNEI. CDR3 residues: CASSRSGGRTDTQYF. The DNA for the CDR3 is TGTGCCAGCAGTAGAAGCGGGGGACGCACAGATACGCAGTATTTT.

The V gene is TRBV7-9, the J gene TRBJ2-3; 8 nucleotides agree with TRBD2. This CDR3 spans 17 amino acids. CDR1 and CDR2 (germline): SEHNR, FQNEAQ (reference sequence). Losses at the gene ends were 3 bases for V and 4 bases for J; bases not matched to a gene: 12. The CDR3 DNA is TGTGCCAGCAGCTTGGGCACTTTGGGACTAGGTGCAGATACGCAGTATTTT. It specifies CASSLGTLGLGADTQYF. Filled out from reference TRBV7-9 and TRBJ2-3, the complete variable domain reads DTGVSQNPRHKITKRGQNVTFRCDPISEHNRLYWYRQTLGQGPEFLTYFQNEAQLEKSRLLSDRFSAERPKGSFSTLEIQRTEQGDSAMYLCASSLGTLGLGADTQYFGPGTRLTVL.

This chain joins TRBV28 and TRBJ1-4; no reliable D call. The ends were cut back, 3 bases at V and 8 bases at J, with 13 bases in the middle. The CDR3 length is 14 residues. The V gene's germline CDR1 is MDHEN and CDR2 SYDVKM. In DNA form, the CDR3 reads TGTGCCAGCAGTTTTGCGGACGGGAGGGAAAAACTGTTTTTT. Protein: CASSFADGREKLFF.